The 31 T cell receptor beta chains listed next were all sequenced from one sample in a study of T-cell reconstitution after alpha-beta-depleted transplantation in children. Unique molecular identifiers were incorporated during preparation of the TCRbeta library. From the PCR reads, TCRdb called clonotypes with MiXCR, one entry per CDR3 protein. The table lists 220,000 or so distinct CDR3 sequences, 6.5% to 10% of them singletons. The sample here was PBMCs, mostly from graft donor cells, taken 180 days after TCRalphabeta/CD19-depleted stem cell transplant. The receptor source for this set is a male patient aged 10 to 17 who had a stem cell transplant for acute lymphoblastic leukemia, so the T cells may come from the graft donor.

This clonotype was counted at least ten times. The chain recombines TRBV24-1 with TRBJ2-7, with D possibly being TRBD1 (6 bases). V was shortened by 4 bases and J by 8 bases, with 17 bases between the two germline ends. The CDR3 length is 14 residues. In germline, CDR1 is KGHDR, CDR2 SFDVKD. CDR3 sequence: CATSETATGTKQYF. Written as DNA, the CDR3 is TGTGCCACCAGTGAGACCGCCACAGGGACCAAGCAGTACTTC.

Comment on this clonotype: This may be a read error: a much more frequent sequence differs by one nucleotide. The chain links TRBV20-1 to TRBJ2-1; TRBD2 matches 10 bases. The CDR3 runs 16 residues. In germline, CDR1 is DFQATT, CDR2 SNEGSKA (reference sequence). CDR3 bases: TGCTGTGCTAGAGTTAACAGCGGGAGGGCCGGGGATGAGCAGTTCTTC. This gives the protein CCARVNSGRAGDEQFF.

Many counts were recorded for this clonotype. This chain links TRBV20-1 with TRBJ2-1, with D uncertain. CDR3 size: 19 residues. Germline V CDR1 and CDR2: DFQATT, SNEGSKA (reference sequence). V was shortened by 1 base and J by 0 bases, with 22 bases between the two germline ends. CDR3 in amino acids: CSARVTPLRAPSSYNEQFF. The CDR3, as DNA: TGCAGTGCTAGAGTGACCCCATTACGGGCGCCAAGCTCCTACAATGAGCAGTTCTTC.

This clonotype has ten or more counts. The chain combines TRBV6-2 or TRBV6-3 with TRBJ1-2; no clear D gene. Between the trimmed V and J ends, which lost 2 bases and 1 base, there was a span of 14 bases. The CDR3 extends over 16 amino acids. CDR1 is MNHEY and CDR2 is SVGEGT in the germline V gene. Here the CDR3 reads CASSYPRSLLNYGYTF. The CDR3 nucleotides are TGTGCCAGCAGTTACCCGCGAAGCCTACTTAACTATGGCTACACCTTC.

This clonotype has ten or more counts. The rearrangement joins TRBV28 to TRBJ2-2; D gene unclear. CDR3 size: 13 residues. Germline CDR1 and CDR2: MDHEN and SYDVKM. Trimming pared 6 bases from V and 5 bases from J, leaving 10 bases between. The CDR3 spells CASSPDLTGELFF. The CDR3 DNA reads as TGTGCCAGCAGCCCGGACCTTACCGGGGAGCTGTTTTTT.

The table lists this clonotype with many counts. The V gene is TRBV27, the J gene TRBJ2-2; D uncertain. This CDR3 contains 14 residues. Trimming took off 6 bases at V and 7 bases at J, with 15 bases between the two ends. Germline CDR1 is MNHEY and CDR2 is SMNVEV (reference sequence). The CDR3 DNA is TGTGCCAGCAGCAGTAGGGCGGTTATCGGGGAGCTGTTTTTT. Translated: CASSSRAVIGELFF.

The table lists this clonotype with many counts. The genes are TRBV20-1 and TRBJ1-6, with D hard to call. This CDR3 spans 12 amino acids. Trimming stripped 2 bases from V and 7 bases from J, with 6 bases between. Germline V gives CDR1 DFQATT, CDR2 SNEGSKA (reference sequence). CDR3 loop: CSARRPNSPLHF. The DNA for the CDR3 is TGCAGTGCTAGACGCCCCAATTCACCCCTCCACTTT.

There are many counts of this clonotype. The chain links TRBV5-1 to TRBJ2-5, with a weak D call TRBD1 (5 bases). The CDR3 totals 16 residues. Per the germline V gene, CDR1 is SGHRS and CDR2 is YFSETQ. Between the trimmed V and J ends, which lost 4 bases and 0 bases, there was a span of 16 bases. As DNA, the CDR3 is TGCGCCAGCAGCCCAGAACTGACAGTCCACCAAGAGACCCAGTACTTC. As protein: CASSPELTVHQETQYF.

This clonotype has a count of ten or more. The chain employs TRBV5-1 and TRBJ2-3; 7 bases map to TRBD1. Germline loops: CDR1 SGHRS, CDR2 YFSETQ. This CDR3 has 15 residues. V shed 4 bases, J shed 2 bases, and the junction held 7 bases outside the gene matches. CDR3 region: CASSQQGMVTDTQYF. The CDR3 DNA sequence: TGCGCCAGCAGCCAACAGGGGATGGTCACAGATACGCAGTATTTT.

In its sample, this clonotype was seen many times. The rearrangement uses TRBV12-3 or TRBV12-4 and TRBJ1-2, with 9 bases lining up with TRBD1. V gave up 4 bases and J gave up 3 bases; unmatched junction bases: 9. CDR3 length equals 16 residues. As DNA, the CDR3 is TGTGCCAGCAGTTCCGAGACAGGGGGGTCTGACTATGGCTACACCTTC. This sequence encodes CASSSETGGSDYGYTF.

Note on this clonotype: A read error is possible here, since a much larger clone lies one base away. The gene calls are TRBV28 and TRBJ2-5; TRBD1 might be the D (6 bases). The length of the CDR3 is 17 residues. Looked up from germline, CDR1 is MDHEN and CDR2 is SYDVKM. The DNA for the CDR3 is TGTGCCAGCACCAGCGGAACCGGGACAATCCCTCAAGAGAGCCAGTACTTC. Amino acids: CASTSGTGTIPQESQYF.

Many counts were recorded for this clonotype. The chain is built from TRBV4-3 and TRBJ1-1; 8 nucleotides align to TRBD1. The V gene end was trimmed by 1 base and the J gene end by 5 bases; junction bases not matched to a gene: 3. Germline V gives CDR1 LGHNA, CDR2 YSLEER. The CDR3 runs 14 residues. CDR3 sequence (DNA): TGCGCCAGCAGCCAAGGCAGGGGGCGGACTGAAGCTTTCTTT. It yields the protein CASSQGRGRTEAFF.

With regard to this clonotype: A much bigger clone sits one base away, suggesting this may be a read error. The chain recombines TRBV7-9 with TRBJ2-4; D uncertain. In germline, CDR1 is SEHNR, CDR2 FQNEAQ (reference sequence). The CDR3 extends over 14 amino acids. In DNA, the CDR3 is TGTGCCAGCAGCCAAGATCAAGCCAAAAACATTGAGTACTTC. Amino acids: CASSQDQAKNIEYF.

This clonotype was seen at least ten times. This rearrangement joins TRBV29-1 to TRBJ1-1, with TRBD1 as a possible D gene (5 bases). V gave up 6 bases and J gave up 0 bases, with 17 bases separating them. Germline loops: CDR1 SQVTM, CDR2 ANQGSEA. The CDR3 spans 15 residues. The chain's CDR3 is CSVEGSGWMNTEAFF. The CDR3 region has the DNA TGCAGCGTCGAGGGGTCAGGGTGGATGAACACTGAAGCTTTCTTT. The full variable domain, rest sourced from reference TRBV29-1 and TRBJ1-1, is SAVISQKPSRDICQRGTSLTIQCQVDSQVTMMFWYRQQPGQSLTLIATANQGSEATYESGFVIDKFPISRPNLTFSTLTVSNMSPEDSSIYLCSVEGSGWMNTEAFFGQGTRLTVV.

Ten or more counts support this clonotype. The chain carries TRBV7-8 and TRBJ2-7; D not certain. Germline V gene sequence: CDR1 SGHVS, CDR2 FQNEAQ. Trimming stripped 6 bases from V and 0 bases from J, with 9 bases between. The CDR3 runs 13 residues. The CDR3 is CASRSADSYEQYF. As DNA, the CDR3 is TGTGCCAGCAGGAGTGCAGACTCCTACGAGCAGTACTTC.

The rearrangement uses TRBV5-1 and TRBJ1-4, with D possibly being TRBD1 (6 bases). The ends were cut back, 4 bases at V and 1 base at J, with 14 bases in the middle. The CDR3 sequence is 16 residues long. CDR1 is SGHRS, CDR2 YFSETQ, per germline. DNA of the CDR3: TGCGCCAGCAGCCACTACTCGGACAGAACTAATGAAAAACTGTTTTTT. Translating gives CASSHYSDRTNEKLFF.

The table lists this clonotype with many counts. The CDR3 spells CASSYRGPSGYTF. CDR3 sequence (DNA): TGTGCCAGCAGTTACCGGGGGCCATCTGGCTACACCTTC. The gene calls are TRBV27 and TRBJ1-2, with D perhaps matching TRBD1 (6 bases). Trimming stripped 4 bases from V and 7 bases from J, with 13 bases between. The CDR3 extends over 13 amino acids. Germline assignment: CDR1 MNHEY and CDR2 SMNVEV (reference sequence).

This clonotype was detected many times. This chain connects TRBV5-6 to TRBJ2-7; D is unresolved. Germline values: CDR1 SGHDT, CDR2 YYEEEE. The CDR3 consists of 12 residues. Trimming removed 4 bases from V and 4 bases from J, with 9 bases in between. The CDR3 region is CASSMKPYEQYF. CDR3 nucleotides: TGTGCCAGCAGCATGAAGCCTTACGAGCAGTACTTC.

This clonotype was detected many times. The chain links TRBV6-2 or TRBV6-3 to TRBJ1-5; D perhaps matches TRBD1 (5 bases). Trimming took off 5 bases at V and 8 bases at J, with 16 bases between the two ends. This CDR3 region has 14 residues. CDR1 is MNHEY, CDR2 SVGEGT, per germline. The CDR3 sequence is CASSAHQRGEPQHF. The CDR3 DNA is TGTGCCAGCAGTGCGCATCAGAGGGGTGAGCCCCAGCATTTT.

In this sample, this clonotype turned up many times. CDR3 nucleotide sequence: TGCGCCAGCAGCTACGCCATCCATAACTATGGCTACACCTTC. It specifies CASSYAIHNYGYTF. The chain recombines TRBV5-1 with TRBJ1-2; D remains unclear. Trimming shortened V by 3 bases and J by 1 base, and 10 bases separated the two germline ends. The length of the CDR3 is 14 residues. Germline V gene data show CDR1 as SGHRS and CDR2 as YFSETQ.

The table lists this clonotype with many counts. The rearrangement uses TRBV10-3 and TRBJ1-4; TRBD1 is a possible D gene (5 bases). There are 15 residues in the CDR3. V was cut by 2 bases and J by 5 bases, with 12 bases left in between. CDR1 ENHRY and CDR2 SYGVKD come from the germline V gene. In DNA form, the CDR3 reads TGTGCCATCAGTGAGAGGGGACCGTCAAATGAAAAACTGTTTTTT. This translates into CAISERGPSNEKLFF.

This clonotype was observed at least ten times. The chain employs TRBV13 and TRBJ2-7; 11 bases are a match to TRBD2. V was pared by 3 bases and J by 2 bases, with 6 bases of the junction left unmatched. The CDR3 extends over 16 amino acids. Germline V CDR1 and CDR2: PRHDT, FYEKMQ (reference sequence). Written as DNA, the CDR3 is TGTGCCAGCAGCTTGGGCCTAGCGGGAGGCGCCTACGAGCAGTACTTC. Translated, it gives CASSLGLAGGAYEQYF.

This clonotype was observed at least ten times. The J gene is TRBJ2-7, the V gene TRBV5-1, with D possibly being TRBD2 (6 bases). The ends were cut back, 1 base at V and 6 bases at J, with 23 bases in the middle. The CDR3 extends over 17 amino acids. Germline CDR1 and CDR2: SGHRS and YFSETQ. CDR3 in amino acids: CASSLSATWRELGEQYF. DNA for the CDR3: TGCGCCAGCAGCTTGTCGGCCACATGGCGGGAATTAGGCGAGCAGTACTTC.

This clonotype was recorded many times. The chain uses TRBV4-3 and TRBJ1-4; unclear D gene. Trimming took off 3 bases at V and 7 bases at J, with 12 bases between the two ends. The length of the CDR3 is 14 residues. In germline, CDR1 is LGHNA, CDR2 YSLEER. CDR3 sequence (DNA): TGCGCCAGCAGCCAGGAAGGCACCTTTGAAAAACTGTTTTTT. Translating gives CASSQEGTFEKLFF.

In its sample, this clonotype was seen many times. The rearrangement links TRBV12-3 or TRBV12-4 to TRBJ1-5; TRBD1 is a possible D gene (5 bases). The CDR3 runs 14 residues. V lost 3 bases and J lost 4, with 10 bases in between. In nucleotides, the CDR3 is TGTGCCAGCAGTTTTGCGGGGGTGAATCAGCCCCAGCATTTT. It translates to CASSFAGVNQPQHF.

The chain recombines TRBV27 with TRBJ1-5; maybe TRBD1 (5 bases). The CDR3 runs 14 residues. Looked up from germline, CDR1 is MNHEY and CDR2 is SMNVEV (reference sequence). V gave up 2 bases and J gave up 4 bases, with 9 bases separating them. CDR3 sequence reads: CASSLGAENQPQHF. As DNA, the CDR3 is TGTGCCAGCAGTTTAGGGGCAGAGAATCAGCCCCAGCATTTT.

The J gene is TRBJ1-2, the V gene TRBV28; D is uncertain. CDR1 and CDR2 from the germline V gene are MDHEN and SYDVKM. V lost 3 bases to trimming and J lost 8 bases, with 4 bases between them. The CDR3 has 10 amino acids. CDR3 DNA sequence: TGTGCCAGCAGTTTTGAGGGCTACACCTTC. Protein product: CASSFEGYTF.

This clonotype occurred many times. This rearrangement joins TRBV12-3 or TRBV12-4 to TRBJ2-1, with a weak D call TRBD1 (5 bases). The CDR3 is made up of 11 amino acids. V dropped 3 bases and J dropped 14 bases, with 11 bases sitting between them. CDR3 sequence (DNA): TGTGCCAGCAGTTTTGGGCAGGGCAAGTTCTTC. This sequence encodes CASSFGQGKFF.

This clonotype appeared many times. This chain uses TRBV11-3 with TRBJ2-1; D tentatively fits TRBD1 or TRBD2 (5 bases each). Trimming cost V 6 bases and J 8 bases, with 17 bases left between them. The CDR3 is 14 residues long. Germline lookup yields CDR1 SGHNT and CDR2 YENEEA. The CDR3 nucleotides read TGTGCCAGCAGTCTCGCAACTAGGGGCCATGAGCAGTTCTTC. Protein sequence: CASSLATRGHEQFF.

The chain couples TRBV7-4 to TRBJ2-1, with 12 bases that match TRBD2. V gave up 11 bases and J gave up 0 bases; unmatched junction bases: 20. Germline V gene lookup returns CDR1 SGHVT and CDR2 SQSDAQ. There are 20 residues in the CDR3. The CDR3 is CACCRRTSGKEGSSYNEQFF. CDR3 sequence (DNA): TGTGCCTGCTGCCGGAGGACTAGCGGGAAGGAGGGTAGCTCCTACAATGAGCAGTTCTTC.

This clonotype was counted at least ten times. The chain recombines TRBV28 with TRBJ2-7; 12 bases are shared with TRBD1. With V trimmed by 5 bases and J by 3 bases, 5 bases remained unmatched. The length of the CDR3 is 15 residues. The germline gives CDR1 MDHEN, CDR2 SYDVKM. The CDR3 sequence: CASSGTGGLFYEQYF. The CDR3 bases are TGTGCCAGCAGTGGGACAGGGGGCCTTTTCTACGAGCAGTACTTC.